This T cell receptor (beta chain) was recorded in a study of T cell responses to AZD1222 COVID-19 vaccine. General study findings and limits: Unmutated variant regions are reportedly the target of nearly half of TCRs that are spike-specific. Clonal diversity was possibly underestimated, and the donors were mostly white British, with more females.

In the case of this clone: Its specificity is unknown.

Generated by immunoSEQ multiplex PCR, the TCRdb table keeps only in-frame clones and is missing some. This sample yields tens of thousands of clones, of which about 88% are seen a single time; over 25% belongs to the top ten. The CDR3 is 13 residues long. Germline CDR1 is MDHEN and CDR2 is SYDVKM. The V end lost 11 bases, the J end lost 0 bases, and 11 bases lay between the germline ends. V usage is TRBV28 and J usage is TRBJ1-5; no definite D call. The receptor's source is an adult who received the AZD1222 COVID-19 vaccine. The sample consisted of peripheral blood, taken 28 days after the second AZD1222 dose. The CDR3: CACQPYSNQPQHF. CDR3 DNA: TGTGCCTGTCAGCCTTATAGCAATCAGCCCCAGCATTTT.